Below, one T cell receptor beta chain is given with its context. Antigen: not known. The data are from a study of T cells after yellow fever vaccination. Study conclusions and caveats: The bulk population could contribute abundant contaminating clonotypes to FACS-sorted repertoires. By day 5 rather than day 15, the secondary response had peaked, though it was weaker. Across the CD4 and CD8 compartments, a small share of clonotypes was present in both. The study re-detected most primary-vaccination clones after the booster (about 96% CD4, 80% to 90% CD8).

TCRdb called the 5' RACE reads again in MiXCR, with one record for every CDR3 protein. The sample has 550,000 or so distinct CDR3 sequences, 15% to 20% seen once. V lost 4 bases and J 2 bases, leaving 7 bases between the germline ends. The germline V gene encodes CDR1 SGHVS and CDR2 FQNEAQ. The CDR3 has 13 amino acids. This material consisted of PBMCs, taken 15 days after the yellow fever booster vaccination. The source is a man aged 25 to 40 who received the YFV17D yellow fever vaccine. The chain carries TRBV7-8 and TRBJ2-3; no definite D call. CDR3: CASSSITTDTQYF. DNA of the CDR3: TGTGCCAGCAGCTCGATAACCACAGATACGCAGTATTTT.